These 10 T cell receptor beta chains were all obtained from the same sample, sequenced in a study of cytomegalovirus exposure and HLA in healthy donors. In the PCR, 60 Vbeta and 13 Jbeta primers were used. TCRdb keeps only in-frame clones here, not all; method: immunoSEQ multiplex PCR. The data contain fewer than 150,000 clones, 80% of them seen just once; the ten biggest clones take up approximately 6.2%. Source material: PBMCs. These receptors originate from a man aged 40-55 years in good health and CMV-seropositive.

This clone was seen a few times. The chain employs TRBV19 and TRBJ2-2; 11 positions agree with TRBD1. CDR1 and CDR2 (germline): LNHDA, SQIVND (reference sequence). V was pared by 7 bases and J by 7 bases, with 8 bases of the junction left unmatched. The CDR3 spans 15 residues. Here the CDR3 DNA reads TGTGCCAGTACCCGGACAGGGGGCATGGGCGGGGAGCTGTTTTTT. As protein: CASTRTGGMGGELFF.

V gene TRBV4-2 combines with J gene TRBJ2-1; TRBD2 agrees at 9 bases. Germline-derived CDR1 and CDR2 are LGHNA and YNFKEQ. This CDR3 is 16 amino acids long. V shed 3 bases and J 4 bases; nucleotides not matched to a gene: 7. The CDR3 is CASSQISGGLYNEQFF. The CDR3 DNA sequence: TGTGCCAGCAGCCAGATAAGCGGGGGGTTATACAATGAGCAGTTCTTC.

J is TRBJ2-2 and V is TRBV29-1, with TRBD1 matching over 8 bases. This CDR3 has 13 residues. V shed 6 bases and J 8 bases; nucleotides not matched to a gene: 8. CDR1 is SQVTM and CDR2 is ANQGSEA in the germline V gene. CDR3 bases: TGCAGCGTGGGTTTGACAGGGGATGGGGAGCTGTTTTTT. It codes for CSVGLTGDGELFF.

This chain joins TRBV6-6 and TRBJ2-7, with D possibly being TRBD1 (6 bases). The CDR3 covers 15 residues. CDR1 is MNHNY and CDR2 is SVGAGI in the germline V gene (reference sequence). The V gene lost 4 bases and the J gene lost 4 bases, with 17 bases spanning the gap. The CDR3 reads CASSSQGQGFYEQYF. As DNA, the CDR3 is TGTGCCAGCAGTTCACAGGGCCAGGGGTTTTACGAGCAGTACTTC.

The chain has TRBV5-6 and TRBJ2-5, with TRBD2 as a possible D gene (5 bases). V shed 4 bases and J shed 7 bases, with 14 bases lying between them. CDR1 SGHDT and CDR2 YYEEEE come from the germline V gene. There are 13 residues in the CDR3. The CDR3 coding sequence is TGTGCCAGCAGCAGGACCCTTGGGAGGACCCAGTACTTC. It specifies CASSRTLGRTQYF. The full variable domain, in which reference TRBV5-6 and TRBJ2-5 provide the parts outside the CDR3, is DAGVTQSPTHLIKTRGQQVTLRCSPKSGHDTVSWYQQALGQGPQFIFQYYEEEERQRGNFPDRFSGHQFPNYSSELNVNALLLGDSALYLCASSRTLGRTQYFGPGTRLLVL.

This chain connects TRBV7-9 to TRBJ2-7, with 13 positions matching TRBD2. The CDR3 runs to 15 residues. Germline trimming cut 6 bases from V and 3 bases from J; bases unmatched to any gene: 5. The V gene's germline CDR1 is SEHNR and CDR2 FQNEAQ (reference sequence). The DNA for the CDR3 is TGTGCCAGCAGGTCGGGACTAGCGGGAAGCTACGAGCAGTACTTC. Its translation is CASRSGLAGSYEQYF.

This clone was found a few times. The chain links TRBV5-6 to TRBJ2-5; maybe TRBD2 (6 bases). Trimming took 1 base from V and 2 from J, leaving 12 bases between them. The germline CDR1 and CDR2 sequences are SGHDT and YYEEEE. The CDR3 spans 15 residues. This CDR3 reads CASSLSPLAQETQYF. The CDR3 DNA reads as TGTGCCAGCAGCTTGTCCCCTCTAGCGCAAGAGACCCAGTACTTC.

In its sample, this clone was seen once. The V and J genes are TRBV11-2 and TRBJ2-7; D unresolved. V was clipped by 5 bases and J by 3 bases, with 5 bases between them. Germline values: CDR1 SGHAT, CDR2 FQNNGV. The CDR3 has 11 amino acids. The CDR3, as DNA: TGTGCCAGCAGCGGCGGCTACGAGCAGTACTTC. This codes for CASSGGYEQYF.

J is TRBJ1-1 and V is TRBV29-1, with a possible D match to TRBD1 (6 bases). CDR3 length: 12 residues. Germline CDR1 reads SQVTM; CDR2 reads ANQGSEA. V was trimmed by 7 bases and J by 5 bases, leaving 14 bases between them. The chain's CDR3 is CSAQGQGTEAFF. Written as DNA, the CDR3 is TGCAGCGCACAGGGTCAAGGGACTGAAGCTTTCTTT.

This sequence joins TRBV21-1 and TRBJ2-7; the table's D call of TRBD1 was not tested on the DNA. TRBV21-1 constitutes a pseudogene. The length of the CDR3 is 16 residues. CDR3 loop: CASSPRQGSVGYEQYF. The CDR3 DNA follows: TGTGCCAGCAGCCCCCGACAGGGGAGTGTCGGCTACGAGCAGTACTTC.